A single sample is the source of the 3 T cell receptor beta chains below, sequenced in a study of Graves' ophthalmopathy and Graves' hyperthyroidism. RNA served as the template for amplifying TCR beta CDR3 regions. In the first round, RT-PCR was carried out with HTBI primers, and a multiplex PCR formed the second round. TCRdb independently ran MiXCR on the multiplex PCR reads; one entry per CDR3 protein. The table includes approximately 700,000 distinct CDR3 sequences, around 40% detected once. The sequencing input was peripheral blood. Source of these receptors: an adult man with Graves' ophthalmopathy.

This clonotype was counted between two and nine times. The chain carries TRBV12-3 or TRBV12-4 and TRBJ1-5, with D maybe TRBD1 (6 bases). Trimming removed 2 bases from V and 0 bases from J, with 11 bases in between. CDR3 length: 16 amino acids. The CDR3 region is CASSLIQGPSNQPQHF. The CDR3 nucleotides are TGTGCCAGCAGTTTAATTCAGGGGCCTAGCAATCAGCCCCAGCATTTT.

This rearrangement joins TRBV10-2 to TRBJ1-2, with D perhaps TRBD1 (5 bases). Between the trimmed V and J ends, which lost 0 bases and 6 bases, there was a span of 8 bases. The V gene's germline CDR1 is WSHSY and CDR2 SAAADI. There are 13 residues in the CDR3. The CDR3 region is CASSESGAHGYTF. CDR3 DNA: TGCGCCAGCAGTGAGTCAGGGGCCCATGGCTACACCTTC.

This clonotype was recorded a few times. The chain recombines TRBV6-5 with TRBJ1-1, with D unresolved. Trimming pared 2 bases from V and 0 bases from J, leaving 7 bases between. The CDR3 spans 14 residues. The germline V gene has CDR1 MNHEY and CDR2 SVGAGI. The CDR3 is CASSYKYMNTEAFF. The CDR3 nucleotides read TGTGCCAGCAGTTACAAGTACATGAACACTGAAGCTTTCTTT.